This section outlines one T cell receptor (beta chain) sequence together with its context. Antigen unknown. The CDR3 loop spans 13 amino acids. The germline CDR1 and CDR2 sequences are SQVTM and ANQGSEA. TCR subtype-specific primers in iRepertoire multiplex PCR prepared libraries for bulk and single-cell sequencing. TCRdb re-called the multiplex PCR reads; every CDR3 protein appears as one record, without DNA. The sample has about 9,600 distinct CDR3 sequences; the top ten hold about a fifth. This sample is drawn from a study of T cells in severe cutaneous drug reactions. Study summary: Patients came from Taiwan, Thailand and a European registry, 2011 to 2018. Overall study results and limits: Tolerant-control and healthy-donor PBMC lacked or rarely had the public CDR3 found in blisters.

The donors had carbamazepine-induced Stevens-Johnson syndrome or toxic epidermal necrolysis. The receptor's source is a human donor with Stevens-Johnson syndrome, a severe cutaneous drug reaction. This chain uses TRBV29-1 with TRBJ2-3. The sample comprised cells from a skin blister. The CDR3 is CSVSESSTDTQYF.